The 9 T cell receptor beta chains presented below share a single source sample, sequenced in a study of cytomegalovirus exposure and HLA in healthy donors (dated by TCRdb to 2015 to 2018). Libraries were prepared through the immunoSEQ multiplex PCR assay. A mixture of 60 forward primers for TCR Vbeta segments and 13 reverse primers for TCR Jbeta segments was used in the multiplex PCR. The immuneACCESS repertoire file appears here via TCRdb, limited to in-frame rearrangements. These files lack a portion of the clones; in checked studies, under half of the deficit traces to unresolved V genes, and the cause of the others is not known. The sample records a few hundred thousand clones, roughly 80% of which are singletons. The ten largest clones capture roughly a sixth of the sample. The specimen sequenced was PBMCs. The source of these receptors is a man between 35 and 55 years old in good health and CMV-seronegative.

The rearrangement uses TRBV2 and TRBJ2-1, with TRBD1 matching 9 bases. CDR3 length: 15 residues. V lost 6 bases, J lost 3 bases, and 6 bases stayed unmatched. From germline, CDR1 is SNHLY and CDR2 FYNNEI. CDR3 nucleotide sequence: TGTGCCAGCAGACACCGGGACAGGGTCTACAATGAGCAGTTCTTC. Its protein is CASRHRDRVYNEQFF.

This chain joins TRBV7-3 and TRBJ2-3; D perhaps matches TRBD1 (6 bases). The CDR3 contains 15 residues. Germline lookup yields CDR1 SGHTA and CDR2 FQGTGA. V lost 5 bases and J lost 4, with 16 bases in between. The CDR3 reads CASSPLGGSADTQYF. In nucleotides, the CDR3 is TGTGCCAGCAGCCCTCTAGGGGGTTCTGCAGATACGCAGTATTTT.

Only a few counts were recorded for this clone. V usage is TRBV5-1 and J usage is TRBJ1-6; D ambiguous. Germline lookup yields CDR1 SGHRS and CDR2 YFSETQ. The CDR3 runs 13 residues. Trimming shortened V by 0 bases and J by 7 bases, and 5 bases separated the two germline ends. DNA for the CDR3: TGCGCCAGCAGCTTGGGCGGGAATTCACCCCTCCACTTT. It yields the protein CASSLGGNSPLHF.

This chain connects TRBV7-8 to TRBJ1-1, with D unresolved. The CDR3 spans 11 residues. Germline V gene lookup returns CDR1 SGHVS and CDR2 FQNEAQ. Trimming left V 1 base short and J 7 bases short, with 4 bases between. CDR3 in amino acids: CASSLVSEAFF. CDR3 nucleotide sequence: TGTGCCAGCAGCTTAGTGAGTGAAGCTTTCTTT.

The CDR3 region is CASSKDGGLYNEQFF. DNA of the CDR3: TGCGCCAGCAGCAAAGACGGGGGGCTATACAATGAGCAGTTCTTC. V is TRBV5-1 and J is TRBJ2-1, with a weak D call TRBD2 (7 bases). Trimming pared 4 bases from V and 4 bases from J, leaving 15 bases between. The germline gives CDR1 SGHRS, CDR2 YFSETQ. The CDR3 has 15 amino acids.

A word on this clone: At one boundary the junction diverges from the germline segment, which might be a read error. This chain uses TRBV7-9 with TRBJ2-5; D might be TRBD2 (6 bases). CDR1 SEHNR and CDR2 FQNEAQ come from the germline V gene (reference sequence). This CDR3 has 13 residues. Written as DNA, the CDR3 is TGTTCCAGCAGCCCTGGACTAATGGGGACCCAGTACTTC. Protein product: CSSSPGLMGTQYF.

For this clone: Relative to the germline gene, one junction end is altered; a read error may explain this. The V and J genes are TRBV7-9 and TRBJ1-1; 10 bases align to TRBD1. The CDR3 is made up of 18 amino acids. Germline CDR1 SEHNR, CDR2 FQNEAQ (reference sequence). As DNA, the CDR3 is TGTTCCAGCAGCCCTCTCCCGGGACAGGGGCCCTTGAACACTGAAGCTTTCTTT. This translates into CSSSPLPGQGPLNTEAFF.

V and J are TRBV6-5 and TRBJ1-2, with 8 bases identical to TRBD1. J was trimmed by 0 bases and V by 6 bases; bases with no gene match: 6. Germline V gene lookup returns CDR1 MNHEY and CDR2 SVGAGI. This CDR3 is built from 15 residues. Here the CDR3 DNA reads TGTGCCAGCAGAAAAGGGACAGGCACTAACTATGGCTACACCTTC. It encodes CASRKGTGTNYGYTF.

For the CDR3, the DNA is TGCGCCAGCAGCTTGAGAGTACTTGAGGTCAATGAGCAGTTCTTC. Encoded protein: CASSLRVLEVNEQFF. The chain links TRBV5-1 to TRBJ2-1; D call uncertain. Trimming pared 1 base from V and 6 bases from J, leaving 14 bases between. Germline-derived CDR1 and CDR2 are SGHRS and YFSETQ. The CDR3 sequence is 15 residues long.